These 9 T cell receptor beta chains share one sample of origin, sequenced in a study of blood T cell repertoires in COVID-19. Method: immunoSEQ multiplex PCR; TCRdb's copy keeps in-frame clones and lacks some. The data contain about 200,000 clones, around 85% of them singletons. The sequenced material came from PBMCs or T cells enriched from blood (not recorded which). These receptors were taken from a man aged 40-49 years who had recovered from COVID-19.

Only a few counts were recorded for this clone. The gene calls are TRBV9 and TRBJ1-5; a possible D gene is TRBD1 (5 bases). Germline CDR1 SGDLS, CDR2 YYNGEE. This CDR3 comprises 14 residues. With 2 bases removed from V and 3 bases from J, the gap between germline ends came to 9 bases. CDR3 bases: TGTGCCAGCAGCGTGACAGATACCAATCAGCCCCAGCATTTT. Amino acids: CASSVTDTNQPQHF. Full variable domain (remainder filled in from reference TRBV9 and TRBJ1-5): DSGVTQTPKHLITATGQRVTLRCSPRSGDLSVYWYQQSLDQGLQFLIQYYNGEERAKGNILERFSAQQFPDLHSELNLSSLELGDSALYFCASSVTDTNQPQHFGDGTRLSIL.

CDR3 amino acids: CASSLSGQNNQPQHF. The CDR3 DNA sequence: TGTGCCAGCAGTTTATCTGGACAAAACAATCAGCCCCAGCATTTT. The chain links TRBV28 to TRBJ1-5; weak D call: TRBD1 (5 bases). The germline gives CDR1 MDHEN, CDR2 SYDVKM. V was pared by 1 base and J by 3 bases, with 10 bases between. The CDR3 is 15 residues long.

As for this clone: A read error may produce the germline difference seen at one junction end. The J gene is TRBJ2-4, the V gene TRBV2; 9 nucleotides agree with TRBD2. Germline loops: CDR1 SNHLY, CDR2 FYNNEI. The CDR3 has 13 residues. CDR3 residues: CASSGAGGTEWHF. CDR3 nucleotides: TGTGCCAGCAGTGGAGCGGGAGGTACAGAATGGCACTTC.

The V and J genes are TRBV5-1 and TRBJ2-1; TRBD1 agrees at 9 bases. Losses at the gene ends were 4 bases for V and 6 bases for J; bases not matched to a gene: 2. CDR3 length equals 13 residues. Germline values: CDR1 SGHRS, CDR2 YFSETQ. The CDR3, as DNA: TGCGCCAGCAGCCCGGGACAGGGCAATGAGCAGTTCTTC. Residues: CASSPGQGNEQFF.

The CDR3 protein is CASSVGESTYEQYF. The DNA for the CDR3 is TGTGCCAGCAGCGTAGGGGAGAGTACCTACGAGCAGTACTTC. The J gene is TRBJ2-7, the V gene TRBV9, with a possible D match to TRBD2 (5 bases). This CDR3 spans 14 amino acids. V lost 0 bases and J lost 2, with 9 bases in between. The V gene's germline CDR1 is SGDLS and CDR2 YYNGEE.

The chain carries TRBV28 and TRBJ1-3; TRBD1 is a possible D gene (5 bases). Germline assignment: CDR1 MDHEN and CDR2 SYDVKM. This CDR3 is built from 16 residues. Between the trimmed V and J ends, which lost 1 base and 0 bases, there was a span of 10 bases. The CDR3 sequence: CASSLLGASSGNTIYF. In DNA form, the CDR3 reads TGTGCCAGCAGTTTATTAGGGGCTAGCTCTGGAAACACCATATATTTT.

The CDR3 nucleotides read TGTGCCAGCAGCCAAGATCTCCCTGGACACCTCTCCTACGAGCAGTACTTC. Translating it yields CASSQDLPGHLSYEQYF. The chain combines TRBV3-1 (or the pseudogene TRBV3-2) with TRBJ2-7, with D perhaps TRBD1 (5 bases). In germline, CDR1 is LGHDT, CDR2 YNNKEL (reference sequence). CDR3 length: 17 residues. V lost 0 bases and J lost 0, with 15 bases in between.

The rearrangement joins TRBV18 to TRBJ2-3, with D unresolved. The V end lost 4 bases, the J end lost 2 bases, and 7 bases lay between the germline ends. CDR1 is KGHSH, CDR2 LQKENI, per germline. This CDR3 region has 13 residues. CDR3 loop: CASSLQNTDTQYF. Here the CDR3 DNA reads TGTGCCAGCTCACTTCAAAACACAGATACGCAGTATTTT.

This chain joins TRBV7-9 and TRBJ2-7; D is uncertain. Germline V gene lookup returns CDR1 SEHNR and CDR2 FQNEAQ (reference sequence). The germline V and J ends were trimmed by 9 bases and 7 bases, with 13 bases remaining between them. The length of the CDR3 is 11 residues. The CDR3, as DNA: TGTGCCAGTACCCACGAGGCTGAGCAGTACTTC. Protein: CASTHEAEQYF. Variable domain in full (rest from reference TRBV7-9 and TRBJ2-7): DTGVSQNPRHKITKRGQNVTFRCDPISEHNRLYWYRQTLGQGPEFLTYFQNEAQLEKSRLLSDRFSAERPKGSFSTLEIQRTEQGDSAMYLCASTHEAEQYFGPGTRLTVT.